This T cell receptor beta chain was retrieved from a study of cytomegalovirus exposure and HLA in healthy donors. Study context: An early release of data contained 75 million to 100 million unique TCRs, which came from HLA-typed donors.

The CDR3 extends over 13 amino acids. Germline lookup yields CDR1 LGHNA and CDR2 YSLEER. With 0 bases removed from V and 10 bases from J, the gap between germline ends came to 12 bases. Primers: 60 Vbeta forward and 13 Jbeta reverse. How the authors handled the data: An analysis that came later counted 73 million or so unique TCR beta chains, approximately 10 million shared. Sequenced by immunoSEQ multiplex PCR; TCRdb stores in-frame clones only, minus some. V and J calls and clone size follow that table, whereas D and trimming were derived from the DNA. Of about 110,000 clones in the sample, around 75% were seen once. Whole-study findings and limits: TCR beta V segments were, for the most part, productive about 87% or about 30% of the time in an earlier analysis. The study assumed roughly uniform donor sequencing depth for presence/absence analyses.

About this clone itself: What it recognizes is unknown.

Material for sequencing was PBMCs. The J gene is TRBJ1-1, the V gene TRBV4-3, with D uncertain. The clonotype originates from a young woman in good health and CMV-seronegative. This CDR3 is CASSQDGAVGAFF. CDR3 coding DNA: TGCGCCAGCAGCCAAGATGGAGCTGTAGGAGCTTTCTTT.